This TCR beta chain was recorded in a study of T-cell reconstitution after alpha-beta-depleted transplantation in children. Study results and caveats: At day 60, the high TCRbeta diversity found in some patients originated from recipient T cells and thymic progenitors that had survived. By about two months after transplant, alpha-beta T cells reportedly arose from several hundred graft clones that had expanded. Once a year had passed after transplant, T-cell counts and diversity came mostly from newly produced T cells.

The ends lost 5 bases at V and 1 base at J; junction bases unmatched: 1. This CDR3 spans 14 amino acids. Unique molecular identifiers were incorporated into the prepared TCRbeta library. TCRdb independently ran MiXCR on the PCR reads; one entry per CDR3 protein. The table has some 550,000 distinct CDR3 sequences, more than 20% seen once. This clonotype showed up many times. Its antigen is unidentified. Specimen: PBMCs, mostly from graft donor cells, collected 360 days after TCRalphabeta/CD19-depleted stem cell transplant. The sequence derives from a boy younger than two who had a stem cell transplant for acute myeloid leukemia, so the T cells may come from the graft donor. The rearrangement joins TRBV12-3 or TRBV12-4 to TRBJ1-1, with 10 bases lining up with TRBD1. CDR3 bases: TGTGCCAGCAGTGGGACAGGGGAGAACACTGAAGCTTTCTTT. It encodes CASSGTGENTEAFF.